This paragraph covers one T cell receptor (beta chain) sequence. Its cognate antigen is unknown. Assay: immunoSEQ multiplex PCR; the TCRdb copy retains only in-frame clones and omits some. This sample has about 130,000 clones, with approximately 83% found just once. The CDR3 consists of 13 residues. V lost 5 bases, J lost 4 bases, and 11 bases lay in between. Per germline, CDR1 SEHNR and CDR2 FQNEAQ (reference sequence). The data were taken from a study of T cell responses to AZD1222 COVID-19 vaccine. General study results and limits: Most donors were white British and more were female, and clonal diversity was possibly underestimated. Only a handful of AZD1222 recipients, several in all, had baseline seropositivity. In all cases, repertoires were sampled only after the peak T cell response.

V and J are TRBV7-9 and TRBJ2-5; D unresolved. Sequenced here: peripheral blood, sampled on day 0 of AZD1222 vaccination. This clonotype was obtained from an adult in good health. In DNA form, the CDR3 reads TGTGCCAGCAGCACGAACGGTGGAGAGACCCAGTACTTC. Translated, it gives CASSTNGGETQYF.